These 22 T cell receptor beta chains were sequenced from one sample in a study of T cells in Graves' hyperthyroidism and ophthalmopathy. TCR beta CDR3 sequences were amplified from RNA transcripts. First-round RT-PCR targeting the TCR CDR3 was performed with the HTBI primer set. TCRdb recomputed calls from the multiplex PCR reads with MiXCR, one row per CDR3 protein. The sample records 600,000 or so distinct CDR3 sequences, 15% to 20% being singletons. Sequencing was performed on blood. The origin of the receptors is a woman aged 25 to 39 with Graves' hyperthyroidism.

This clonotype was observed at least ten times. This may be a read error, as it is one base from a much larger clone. The CDR3 sequence: CASSRQGGTDTQYF. CDR3 coding DNA: TGTGCCAGCAGCCGACAGGGCGGCACAGATACGCAGTATTTT. This rearrangement joins TRBV7-3 to TRBJ2-3; 7 bases agree with TRBD1. Trimming cost V 5 bases and J 1 base; bases outside gene matches: 3. There are 14 residues in the CDR3. The V gene's germline CDR1 is SGHTA and CDR2 FQGTGA.

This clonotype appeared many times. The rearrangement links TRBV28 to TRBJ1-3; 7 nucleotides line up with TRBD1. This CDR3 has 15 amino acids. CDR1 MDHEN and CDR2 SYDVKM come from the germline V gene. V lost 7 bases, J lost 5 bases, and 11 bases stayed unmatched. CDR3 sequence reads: CASTPLTGSRNTIYF. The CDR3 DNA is TGTGCCAGCACCCCACTGACAGGGTCGCGAAACACCATATATTTT.

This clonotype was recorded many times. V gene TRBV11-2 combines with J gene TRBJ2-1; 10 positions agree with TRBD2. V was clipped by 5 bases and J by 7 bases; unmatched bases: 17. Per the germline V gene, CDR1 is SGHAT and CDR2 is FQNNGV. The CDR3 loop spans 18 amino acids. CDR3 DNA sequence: TGTGCCAGCAGCCCCTGGCCCAAGCGGGAGGGCCTGTTGAATGAGCAGTTCTTC. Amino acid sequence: CASSPWPKREGLLNEQFF.

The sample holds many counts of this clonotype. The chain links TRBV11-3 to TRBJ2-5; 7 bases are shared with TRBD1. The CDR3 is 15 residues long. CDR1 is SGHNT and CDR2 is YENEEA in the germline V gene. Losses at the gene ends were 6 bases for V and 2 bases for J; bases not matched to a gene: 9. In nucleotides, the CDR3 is TGTGCCAGCAGTTCCCGCCGGGACAGACAAGAGACCCAGTACTTC. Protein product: CASSSRRDRQETQYF.

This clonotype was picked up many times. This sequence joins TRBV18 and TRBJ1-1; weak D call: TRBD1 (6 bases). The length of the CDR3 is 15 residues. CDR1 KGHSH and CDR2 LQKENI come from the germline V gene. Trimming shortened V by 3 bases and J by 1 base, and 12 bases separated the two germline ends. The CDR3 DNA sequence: TGTGCCAGCTCACCGACAGGACAGTCGAACACTGAAGCTTTCTTT. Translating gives CASSPTGQSNTEAFF.

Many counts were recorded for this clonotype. The CDR3 bases are TGTGCCAGCAGTTTCCGGGACGTTGGAAACACCATATATTTT. Its translation is CASSFRDVGNTIYF. V is TRBV6-1 and J is TRBJ1-3, with D possibly matching TRBD1 (5 bases). V was pared by 5 bases and J by 3 bases, with 11 bases between. There are 14 residues in the CDR3. Germline CDR1 is MNHNS and CDR2 is SASEGT.

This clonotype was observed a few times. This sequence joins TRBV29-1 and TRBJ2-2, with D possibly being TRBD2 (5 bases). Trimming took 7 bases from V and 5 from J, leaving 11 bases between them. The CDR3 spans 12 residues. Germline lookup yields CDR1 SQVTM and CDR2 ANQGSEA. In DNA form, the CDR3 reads TGCAGCGCTGCGGCGGGTACCGGGGAGCTGTTTTTT. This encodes CSAAAGTGELFF.

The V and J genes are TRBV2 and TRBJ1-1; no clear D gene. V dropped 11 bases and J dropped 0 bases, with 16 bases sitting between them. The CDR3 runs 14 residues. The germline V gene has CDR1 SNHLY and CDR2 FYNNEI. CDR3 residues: CAGDRGFLNTEAFF. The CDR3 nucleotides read TGTGCCGGCGACCGAGGGTTCCTGAACACTGAAGCTTTCTTT.

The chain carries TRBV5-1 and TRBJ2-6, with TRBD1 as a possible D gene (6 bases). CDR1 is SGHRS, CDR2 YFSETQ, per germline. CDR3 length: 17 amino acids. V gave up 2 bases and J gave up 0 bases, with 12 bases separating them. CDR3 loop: CASSLDRQFSGANVLTF. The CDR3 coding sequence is TGCGCCAGCAGCTTAGACAGGCAGTTCTCTGGGGCCAACGTCCTGACTTTC.

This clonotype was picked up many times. The CDR3 here is CASRAVLRETQYF. The CDR3 DNA follows: TGTGCCAGCAGGGCCGTATTGAGGGAGACCCAGTACTTC. This chain links TRBV12-3 or TRBV12-4 with TRBJ2-5; D not resolved. The CDR3 consists of 13 residues. Trimming stripped 6 bases from V and 5 bases from J, with 13 bases between.

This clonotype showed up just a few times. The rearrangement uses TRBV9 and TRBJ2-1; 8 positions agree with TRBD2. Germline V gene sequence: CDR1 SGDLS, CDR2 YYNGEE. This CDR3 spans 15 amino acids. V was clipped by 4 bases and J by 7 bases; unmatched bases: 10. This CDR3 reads CASSPDPGRANEQFF. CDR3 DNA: TGTGCCAGCAGCCCAGACCCCGGGAGGGCGAATGAGCAGTTCTTC.

CDR3 sequence reads: CASSLFRGLAGQETQYF. The CDR3 DNA follows: TGTGCCAGCAGCTTATTCCGGGGACTAGCGGGGCAAGAGACCCAGTACTTC. The chain couples TRBV7-3 to TRBJ2-5, with TRBD2 matching 13 bases. The CDR3 loop spans 17 amino acids. The germline V gene has CDR1 SGHTA and CDR2 FQGTGA. V lost 2 bases, J lost 2 bases, and 5 bases stayed unmatched.

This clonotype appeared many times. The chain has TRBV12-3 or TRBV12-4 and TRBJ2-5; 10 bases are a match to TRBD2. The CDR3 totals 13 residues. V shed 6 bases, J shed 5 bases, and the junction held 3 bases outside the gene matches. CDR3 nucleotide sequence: TGTGCCAGCAGGGGTAGCGGGAGGGAGACCCAGTACTTC. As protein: CASRGSGRETQYF.

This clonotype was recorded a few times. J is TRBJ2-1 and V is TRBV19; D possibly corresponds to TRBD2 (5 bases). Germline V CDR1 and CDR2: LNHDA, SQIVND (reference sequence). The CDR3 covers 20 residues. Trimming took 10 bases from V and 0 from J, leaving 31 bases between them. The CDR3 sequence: CATLGPGSPPYWSSYNEQFF. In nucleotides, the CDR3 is TGTGCCACTCTCGGACCGGGATCCCCTCCCTACTGGAGCTCCTACAATGAGCAGTTCTTC.

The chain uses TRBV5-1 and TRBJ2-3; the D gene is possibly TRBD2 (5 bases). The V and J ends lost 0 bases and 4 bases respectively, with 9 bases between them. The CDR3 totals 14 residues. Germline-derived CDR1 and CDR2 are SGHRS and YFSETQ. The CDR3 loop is CASSLVSVADTQYF. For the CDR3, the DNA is TGCGCCAGCAGCTTGGTTAGCGTAGCAGATACGCAGTATTTT. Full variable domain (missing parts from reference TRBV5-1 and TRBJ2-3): KAGVTQTPRYLIKTRGQQVTLSCSPISGHRSVSWYQQTPGQGLQFLFEYFSETQRNKGNFPGRFSGRQFSNSRSEMNVSTLELGDSALYLCASSLVSVADTQYFGPGTRLTVL.

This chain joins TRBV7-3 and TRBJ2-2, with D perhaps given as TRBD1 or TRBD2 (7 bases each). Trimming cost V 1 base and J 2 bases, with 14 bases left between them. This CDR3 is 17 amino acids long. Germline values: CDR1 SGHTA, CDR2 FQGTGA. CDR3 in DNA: TGTGCCAGCAGCTTAAGGGGGGGGACAGTCAACACCGGGGAGCTGTTTTTT. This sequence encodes CASSLRGGTVNTGELFF.

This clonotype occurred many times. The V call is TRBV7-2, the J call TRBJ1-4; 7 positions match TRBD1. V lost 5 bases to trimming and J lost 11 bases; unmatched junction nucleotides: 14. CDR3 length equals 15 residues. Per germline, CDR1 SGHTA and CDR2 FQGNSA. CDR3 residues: CASSPGRGPAGKLFF. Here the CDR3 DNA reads TGTGCCAGCAGCCCGGGTAGGGGGCCAGCGGGTAAACTGTTTTTT.

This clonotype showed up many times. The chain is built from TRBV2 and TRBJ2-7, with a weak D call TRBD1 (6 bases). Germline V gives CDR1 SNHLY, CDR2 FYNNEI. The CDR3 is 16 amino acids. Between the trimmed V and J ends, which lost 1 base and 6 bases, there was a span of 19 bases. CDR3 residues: CASSEDLQGILSEQYF. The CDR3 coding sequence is TGTGCCAGCAGTGAAGACCTACAGGGAATTTTAAGCGAGCAGTACTTC.

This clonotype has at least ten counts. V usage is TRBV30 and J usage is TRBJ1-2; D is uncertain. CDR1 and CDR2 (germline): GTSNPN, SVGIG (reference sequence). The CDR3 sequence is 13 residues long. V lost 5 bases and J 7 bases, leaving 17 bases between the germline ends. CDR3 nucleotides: TGTGCCTGGGTGACGGCCGGATGGGGTGGCTACACCTTC. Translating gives CAWVTAGWGGYTF.

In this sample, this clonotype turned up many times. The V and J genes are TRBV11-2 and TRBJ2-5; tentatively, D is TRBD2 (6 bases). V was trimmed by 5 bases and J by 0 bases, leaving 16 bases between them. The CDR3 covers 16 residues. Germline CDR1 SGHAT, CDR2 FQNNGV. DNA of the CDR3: TGTGCCAGCAGCCCCCCGGGGAGGTCCGACCAAGAGACCCAGTACTTC. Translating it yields CASSPPGRSDQETQYF.

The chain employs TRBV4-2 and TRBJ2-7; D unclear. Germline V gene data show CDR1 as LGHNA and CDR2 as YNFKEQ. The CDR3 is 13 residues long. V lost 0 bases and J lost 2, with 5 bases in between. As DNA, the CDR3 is TGTGCCAGCAGCCAAGAAAGAACCTACGAGCAGTACTTC. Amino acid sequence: CASSQERTYEQYF.

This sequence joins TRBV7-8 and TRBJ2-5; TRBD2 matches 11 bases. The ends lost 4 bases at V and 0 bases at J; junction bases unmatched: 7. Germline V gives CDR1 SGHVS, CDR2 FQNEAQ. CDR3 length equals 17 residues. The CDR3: CASSSSGRSRYQETQYF. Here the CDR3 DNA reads TGTGCCAGCAGCTCTAGCGGGAGGAGCCGGTACCAAGAGACCCAGTACTTC.